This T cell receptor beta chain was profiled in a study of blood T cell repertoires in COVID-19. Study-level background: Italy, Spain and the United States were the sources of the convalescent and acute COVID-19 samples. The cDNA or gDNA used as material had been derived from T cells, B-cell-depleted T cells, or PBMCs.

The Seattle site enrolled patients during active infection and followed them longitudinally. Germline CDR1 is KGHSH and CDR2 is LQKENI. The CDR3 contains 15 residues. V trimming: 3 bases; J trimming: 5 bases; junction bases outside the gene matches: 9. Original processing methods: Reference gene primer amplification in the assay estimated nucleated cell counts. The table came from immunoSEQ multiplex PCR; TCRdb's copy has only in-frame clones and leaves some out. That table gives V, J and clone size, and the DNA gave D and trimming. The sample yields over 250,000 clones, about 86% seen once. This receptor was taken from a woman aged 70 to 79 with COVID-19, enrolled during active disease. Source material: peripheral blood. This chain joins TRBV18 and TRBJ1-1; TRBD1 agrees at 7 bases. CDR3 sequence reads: CASSPRQGHPTEAFF. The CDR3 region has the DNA TGTGCCAGCTCACCGCGACAGGGACACCCTACTGAAGCTTTCTTT.